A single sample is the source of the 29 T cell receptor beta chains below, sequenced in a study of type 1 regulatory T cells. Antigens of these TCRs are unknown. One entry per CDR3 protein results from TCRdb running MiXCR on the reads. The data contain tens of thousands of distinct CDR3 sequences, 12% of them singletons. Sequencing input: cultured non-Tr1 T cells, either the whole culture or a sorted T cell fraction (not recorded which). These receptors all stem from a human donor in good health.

The CDR3 loop is CSARDPLSDNQPQHF. For the CDR3, the DNA is TGCAGTGCTAGAGATCCCCTCTCGGACAATCAGCCCCAGCATTTT. The rearrangement uses TRBV20-1 and TRBJ1-5; D remains ambiguous. CDR3 length equals 15 residues. The germline V and J ends were trimmed by 0 bases and 3 bases, with 12 bases remaining between them. The germline gives CDR1 DFQATT, CDR2 SNEGSKA (reference sequence).

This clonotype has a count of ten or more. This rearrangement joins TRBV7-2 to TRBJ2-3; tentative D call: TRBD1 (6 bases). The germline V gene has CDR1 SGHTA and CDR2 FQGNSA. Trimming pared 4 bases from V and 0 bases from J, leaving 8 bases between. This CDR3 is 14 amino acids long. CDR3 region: CASSYRDSTDTQYF. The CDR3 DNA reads TGTGCCAGCAGCTACAGGGATAGCACAGATACGCAGTATTTT.

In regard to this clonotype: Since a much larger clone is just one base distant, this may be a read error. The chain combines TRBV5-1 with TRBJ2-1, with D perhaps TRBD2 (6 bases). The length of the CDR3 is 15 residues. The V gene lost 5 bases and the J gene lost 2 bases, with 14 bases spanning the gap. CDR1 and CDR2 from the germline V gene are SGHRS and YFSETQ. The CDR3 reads CASSLAITPYNEQFF. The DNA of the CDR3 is TGCGCCAGCAGTCTAGCGATAACCCCCTACAATGAGCAGTTCTTC.

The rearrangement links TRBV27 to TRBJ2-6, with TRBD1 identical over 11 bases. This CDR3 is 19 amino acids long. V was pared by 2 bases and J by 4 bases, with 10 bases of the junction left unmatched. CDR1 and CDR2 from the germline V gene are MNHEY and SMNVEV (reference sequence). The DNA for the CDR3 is TGTGCCAGCAGTTTACGCATCGGGACAGGGGGTTCCGGGGCCAACGTCCTGACTTTC. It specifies CASSLRIGTGGSGANVLTF.

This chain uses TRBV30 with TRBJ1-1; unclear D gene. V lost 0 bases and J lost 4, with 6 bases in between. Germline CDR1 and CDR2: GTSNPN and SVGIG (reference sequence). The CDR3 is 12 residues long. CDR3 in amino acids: CAWSVGVTEAFF. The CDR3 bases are TGTGCCTGGAGTGTAGGAGTCACTGAAGCTTTCTTT.

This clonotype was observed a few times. CDR3 in DNA: TGTGCCAGCTCACCGTTTGCTAGCGGGAGTGCAGTGGATGAGCAGTTCTTC. Translated: CASSPFASGSAVDEQFF. This chain uses TRBV18 with TRBJ2-1, with 10 bases lining up with TRBD2. J gave up 8 bases and V 3 bases, and 13 bases lay outside the gene matches. The CDR3 sequence is 17 residues long. Germline CDR1 reads KGHSH; CDR2 reads LQKENI.

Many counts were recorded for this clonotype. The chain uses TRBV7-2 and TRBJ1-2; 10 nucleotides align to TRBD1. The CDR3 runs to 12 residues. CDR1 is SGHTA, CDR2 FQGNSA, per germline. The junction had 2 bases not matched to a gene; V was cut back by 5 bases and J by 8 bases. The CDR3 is CASSLTGGGYTF. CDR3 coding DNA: TGTGCCAGCAGCCTGACAGGGGGCGGCTACACCTTC.

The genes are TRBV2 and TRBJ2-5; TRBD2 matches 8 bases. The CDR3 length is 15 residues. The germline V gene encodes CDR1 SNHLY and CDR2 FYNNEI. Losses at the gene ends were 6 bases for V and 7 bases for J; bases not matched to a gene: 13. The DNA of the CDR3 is TGTGCCAGCAGGTCCGGGATAGCGGGACCAGGGACCCAGTACTTC. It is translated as CASRSGIAGPGTQYF.

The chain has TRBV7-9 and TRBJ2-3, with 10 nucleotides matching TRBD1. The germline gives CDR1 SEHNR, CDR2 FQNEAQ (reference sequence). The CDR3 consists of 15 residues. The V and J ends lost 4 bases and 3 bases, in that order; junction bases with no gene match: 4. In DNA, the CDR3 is TGTGCCAGCAGCTCGGGACAGGGGACGACAGATACGCAGTATTTT. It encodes CASSSGQGTTDTQYF.

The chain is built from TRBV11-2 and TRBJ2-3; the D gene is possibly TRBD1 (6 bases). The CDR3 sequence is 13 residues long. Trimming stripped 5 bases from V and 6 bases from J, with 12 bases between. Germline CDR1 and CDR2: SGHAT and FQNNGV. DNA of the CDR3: TGTGCCAGCAGCCAAGACAGGTCGGATACGCAGTATTTT. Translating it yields CASSQDRSDTQYF.

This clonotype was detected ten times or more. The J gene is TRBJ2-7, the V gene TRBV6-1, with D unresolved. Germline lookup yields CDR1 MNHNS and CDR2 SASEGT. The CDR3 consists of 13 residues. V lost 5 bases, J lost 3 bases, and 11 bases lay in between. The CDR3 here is CASSNPSSYEQYF. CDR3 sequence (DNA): TGTGCCAGCAGTAACCCCTCGAGCTACGAGCAGTACTTC.

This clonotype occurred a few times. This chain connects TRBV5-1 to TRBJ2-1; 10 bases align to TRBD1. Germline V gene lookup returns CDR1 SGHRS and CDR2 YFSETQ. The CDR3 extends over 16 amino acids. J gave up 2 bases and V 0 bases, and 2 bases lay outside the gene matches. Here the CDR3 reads CASSLGGTGAYNEQFF. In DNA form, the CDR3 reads TGCGCCAGCAGCTTGGGAGGGACAGGGGCCTACAATGAGCAGTTCTTC.

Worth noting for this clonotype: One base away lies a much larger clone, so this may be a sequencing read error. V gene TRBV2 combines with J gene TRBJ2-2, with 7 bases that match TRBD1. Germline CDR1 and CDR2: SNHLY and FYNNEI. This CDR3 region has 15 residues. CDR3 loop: CAGRTPGTDTGELFF. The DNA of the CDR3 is TGTGCCGGCAGAACCCCCGGGACAGATACCGGGGAGCTGTTTTTT.

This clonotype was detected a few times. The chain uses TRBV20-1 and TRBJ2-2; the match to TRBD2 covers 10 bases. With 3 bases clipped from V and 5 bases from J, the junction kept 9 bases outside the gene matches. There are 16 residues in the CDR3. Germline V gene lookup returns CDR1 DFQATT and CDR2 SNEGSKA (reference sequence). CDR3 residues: CSASASGRAWTGELFF. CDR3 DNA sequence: TGCAGTGCTAGTGCAAGCGGGAGGGCCTGGACCGGGGAGCTGTTTTTT.

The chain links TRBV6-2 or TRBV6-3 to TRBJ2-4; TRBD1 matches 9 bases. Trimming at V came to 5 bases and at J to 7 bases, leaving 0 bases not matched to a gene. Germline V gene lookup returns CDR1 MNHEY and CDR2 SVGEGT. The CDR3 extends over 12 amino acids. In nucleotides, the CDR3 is TGTGCCAGCAGTGACAGGGGGAACATTCAGTACTTC. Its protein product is CASSDRGNIQYF.

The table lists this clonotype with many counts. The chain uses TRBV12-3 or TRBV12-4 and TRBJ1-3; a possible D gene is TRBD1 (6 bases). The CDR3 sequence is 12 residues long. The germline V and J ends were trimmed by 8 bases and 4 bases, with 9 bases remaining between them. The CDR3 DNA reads TGTGCCAGCGCTGGACAGGGAAACACCATATATTTT. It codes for CASAGQGNTIYF.

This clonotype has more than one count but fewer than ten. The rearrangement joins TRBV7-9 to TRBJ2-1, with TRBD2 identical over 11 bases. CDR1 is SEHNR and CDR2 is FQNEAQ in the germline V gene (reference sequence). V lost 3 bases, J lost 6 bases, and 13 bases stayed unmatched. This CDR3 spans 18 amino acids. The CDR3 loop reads CASSFPHRLAGISNEQFF. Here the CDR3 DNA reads TGTGCCAGCAGCTTTCCCCATCGACTAGCGGGAATCTCCAATGAGCAGTTCTTC.

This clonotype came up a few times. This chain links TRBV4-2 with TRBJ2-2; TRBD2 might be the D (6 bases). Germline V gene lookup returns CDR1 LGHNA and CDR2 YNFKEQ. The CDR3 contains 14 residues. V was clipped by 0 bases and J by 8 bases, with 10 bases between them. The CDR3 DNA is TGTGCCAGCAGCCAAGAGGGGGGTTTTGGGGAGCTGTTTTTT. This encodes CASSQEGGFGELFF.

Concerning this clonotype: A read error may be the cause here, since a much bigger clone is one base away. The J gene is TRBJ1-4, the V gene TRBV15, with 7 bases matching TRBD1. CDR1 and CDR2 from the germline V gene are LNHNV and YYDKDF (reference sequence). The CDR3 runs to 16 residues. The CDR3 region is CAASRDGGTANEKLFF. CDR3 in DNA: TGTGCCGCCAGCAGAGATGGGGGGACAGCTAATGAAAAACTGTTTTTT.

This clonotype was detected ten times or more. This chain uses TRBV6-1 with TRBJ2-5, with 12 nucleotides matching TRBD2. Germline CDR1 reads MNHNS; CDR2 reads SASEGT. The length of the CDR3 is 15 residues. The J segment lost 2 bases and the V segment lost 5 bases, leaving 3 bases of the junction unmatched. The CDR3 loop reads CASSFGLAGQETQYF. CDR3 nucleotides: TGTGCCAGCAGTTTCGGACTAGCGGGACAAGAGACCCAGTACTTC.

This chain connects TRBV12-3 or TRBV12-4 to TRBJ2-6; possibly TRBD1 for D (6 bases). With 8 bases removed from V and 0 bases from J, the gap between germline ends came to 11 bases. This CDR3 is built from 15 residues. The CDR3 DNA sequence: TGTGCCAGCGCCGGACAGAACTCTGGGGCCAACGTCCTGACTTTC. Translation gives CASAGQNSGANVLTF.

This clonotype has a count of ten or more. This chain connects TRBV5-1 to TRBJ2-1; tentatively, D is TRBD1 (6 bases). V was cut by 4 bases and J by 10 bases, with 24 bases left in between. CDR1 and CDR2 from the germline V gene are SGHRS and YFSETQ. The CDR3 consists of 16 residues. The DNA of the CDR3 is TGCGCCAGCAGCCGTAATATGGGACAAGAAAAAAAGGAGCAGTTCTTC. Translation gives CASSRNMGQEKKEQFF.

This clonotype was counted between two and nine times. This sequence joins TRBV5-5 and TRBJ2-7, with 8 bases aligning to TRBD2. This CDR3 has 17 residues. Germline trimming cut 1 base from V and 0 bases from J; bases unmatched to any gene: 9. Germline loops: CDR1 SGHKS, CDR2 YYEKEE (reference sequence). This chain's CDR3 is CASSLTLAGLSSYEQYF. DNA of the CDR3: TGTGCCAGCAGCTTGACCCTAGCGGGCTTAAGCTCCTACGAGCAGTACTTC.

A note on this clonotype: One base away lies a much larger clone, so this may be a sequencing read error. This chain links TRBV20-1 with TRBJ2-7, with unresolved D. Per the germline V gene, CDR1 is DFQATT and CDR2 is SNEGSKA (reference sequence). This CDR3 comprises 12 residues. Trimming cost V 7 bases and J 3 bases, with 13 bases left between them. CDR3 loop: CSGARDHYEQYF. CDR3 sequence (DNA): TGCAGTGGAGCGAGAGACCACTACGAGCAGTACTTC.

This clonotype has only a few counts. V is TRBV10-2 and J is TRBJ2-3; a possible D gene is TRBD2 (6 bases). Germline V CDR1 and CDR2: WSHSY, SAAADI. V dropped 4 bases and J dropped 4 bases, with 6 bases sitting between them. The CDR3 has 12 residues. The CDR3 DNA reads TGCGCCAGCAGTGGGGACTCAGATACGCAGTATTTT. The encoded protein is CASSGDSDTQYF.

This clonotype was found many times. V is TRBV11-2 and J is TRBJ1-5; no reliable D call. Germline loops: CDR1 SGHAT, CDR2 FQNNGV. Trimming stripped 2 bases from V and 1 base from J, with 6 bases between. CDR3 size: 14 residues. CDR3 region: CASSLSTSNQPQHF. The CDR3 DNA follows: TGTGCCAGCAGCTTATCGACAAGCAATCAGCCCCAGCATTTT.

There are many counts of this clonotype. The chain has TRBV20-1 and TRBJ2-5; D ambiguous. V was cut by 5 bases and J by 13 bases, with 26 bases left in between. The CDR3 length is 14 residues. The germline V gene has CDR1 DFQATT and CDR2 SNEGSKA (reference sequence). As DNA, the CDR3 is TGCAGTGCTTCCACTACGATTGCCCCCGGTGTAACGTACTTC. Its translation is CSASTTIAPGVTYF.

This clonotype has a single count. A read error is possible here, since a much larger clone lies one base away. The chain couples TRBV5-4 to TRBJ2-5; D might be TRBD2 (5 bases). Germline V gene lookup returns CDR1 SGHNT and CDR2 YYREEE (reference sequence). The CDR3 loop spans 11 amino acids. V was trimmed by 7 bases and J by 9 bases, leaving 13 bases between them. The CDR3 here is CASSGLEAQYF. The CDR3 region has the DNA TGTGCCAGCTCAGGTTTGGAGGCCCAGTACTTC.

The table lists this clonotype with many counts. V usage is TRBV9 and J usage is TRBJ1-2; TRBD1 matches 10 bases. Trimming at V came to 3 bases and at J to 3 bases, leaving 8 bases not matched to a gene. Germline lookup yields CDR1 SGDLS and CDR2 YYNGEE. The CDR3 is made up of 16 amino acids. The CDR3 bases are TGTGCCAGCAGCGAATCAGACAGGGGGCGAGACTATGGCTACACCTTC. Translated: CASSESDRGRDYGYTF.